The 6 T cell receptor beta chains below were found in one sample sequenced in a study of blood T cell repertoires in COVID-19. TCRdb keeps only in-frame clones here, not all; method: immunoSEQ multiplex PCR. The table includes around 81,000 clones, roughly four fifths detected once. The sample was peripheral blood. The source of these receptors is a human donor in a cohort sampled during active COVID-19.

This chain connects TRBV5-4 to TRBJ2-7, with 9 bases lining up with TRBD1. CDR1 and CDR2 from the germline V gene are SGHNT and YYREEE (reference sequence). The CDR3 contains 15 residues. The junction had 10 bases not matched to a gene; V was cut back by 4 bases and J by 5 bases. This CDR3 is CASSATGTGIHEQYF. CDR3 sequence (DNA): TGTGCCAGCAGCGCGACCGGGACAGGGATCCACGAGCAGTACTTC.

The chain recombines TRBV11-3 with TRBJ2-5; 9 bases fit TRBD1. CDR1 and CDR2 from the germline V gene are SGHNT and YENEEA. The CDR3 extends over 18 amino acids. Germline trimming cut 5 bases from V and 2 bases from J; bases unmatched to any gene: 15. CDR3 DNA sequence: TGTGCCAGCAGCACAGGGGGCGTTAGTAATCCAGGACAAGAGACCCAGTACTTC. This codes for CASSTGGVSNPGQETQYF.

The V call is TRBV29-1, the J call TRBJ2-2; a weak D match, TRBD2 (6 bases). The CDR3 is made up of 13 amino acids. The germline V gene has CDR1 SQVTM and CDR2 ANQGSEA. Trimming removed 4 bases from V and 4 bases from J, with 10 bases in between. The DNA of the CDR3 is TGCAGCGTTGGGCTAGCGAGCACCGGGGAGCTGTTTTTT. This encodes CSVGLASTGELFF.

The chain recombines TRBV19 with TRBJ1-1, with D uncertain. V was shortened by 4 bases and J by 1 base, with 10 bases between the two germline ends. From germline, CDR1 is LNHDA and CDR2 SQIVND (reference sequence). CDR3 length: 14 amino acids. The CDR3 reads CASSNRETNTEAFF. The CDR3, as DNA: TGTGCCAGTAGTAATCGGGAAACGAACACTGAAGCTTTCTTT.

The chain couples TRBV30 to TRBJ2-1; D is undetermined. CDR1 and CDR2 from the germline V gene are GTSNPN and SVGIG (reference sequence). V shed 5 bases and J shed 4 bases, with 12 bases lying between them. The CDR3 runs 13 residues. CDR3 DNA sequence: TGTGCCTGGGCTAGTGGCTTTTACAATGAGCAGTTCTTC. It yields the protein CAWASGFYNEQFF.

CDR3 in amino acids: CASTPGGLAGADTQYF. The CDR3 DNA sequence: TGCGCCAGCACCCCTGGGGGACTAGCGGGGGCAGATACGCAGTATTTT. V and J are TRBV5-1 and TRBJ2-3, with TRBD2 matching 14 bases. Germline V CDR1 and CDR2: SGHRS, YFSETQ. V shed 6 bases and J 4 bases; nucleotides not matched to a gene: 7. The CDR3 contains 16 residues.